This T cell receptor beta chain emerged from a study of regulatory T cells in long-lasting Graves disease. The CDR3 length is 15 residues. The V gene lost 3 bases and the J gene lost 3 bases, with 17 bases spanning the gap. CDR1 is DFQATT, CDR2 SNEGSKA, per germline (reference sequence). Time point reported: newly diagnosed GD, antithyroid drugs for less than 3 months. PBMCs provided the RNA from which the TCR library was made. This clonotype was seen only a few times. The authors built TCR beta libraries using iRepertoire HTBI primers and Arm-PCR of CDR3 regions. TCRdb redid the calling of the multiplex PCR reads with MiXCR, one entry per CDR3 protein. The sample comprises around 450,000 distinct CDR3 sequences, just under 15% of which are singletons, and 16% rests with the top ten. The sample also formed part of further work on T cells in Graves' hyperthyroidism and ophthalmopathy.

This clonotype was sampled from a woman aged 25 to 39 with Graves disease. The rearrangement uses TRBV20-1 and TRBJ2-5; D tentatively reads TRBD1 or TRBD2 (6 bases each). The material was peripheral blood mononuclear cells (PBMCs), obtained at new diagnosis, from a patient treated with antithyroid drugs. The CDR3 sequence is CSASKGGLLKETQYF. In DNA form, the CDR3 reads TGCAGTGCTAGCAAGGGGGGCTTGTTGAAAGAGACCCAGTACTTC.